This T cell receptor beta chain was observed in a study of blood T cell repertoires in COVID-19. Whole-study context: The United States, Italy and Spain were the sources of the acute and convalescent COVID-19 samples. T cells, B-cell-depleted T cells, or PBMCs provided the cDNA or gDNA that served as material.

How the authors handled the data: How many nucleated cells were present was estimated from reference gene primer amplification. Sequencing was performed with immunoSEQ multiplex PCR; in TCRdb, only in-frame clones are kept and a portion is missing. D and trimming come from the DNA, and the V and J calls and clone size come from that table. The table records around 120,000 clones, 75% to 90% of them present only once. CDR1 SGHRS and CDR2 YFSETQ come from the germline V gene. The CDR3 has 17 amino acids. Germline trimming cut 6 bases from V and 10 bases from J; bases unmatched to any gene: 20. The sequenced sample was peripheral blood. The receptor was isolated from a human donor in a cohort sampled during active COVID-19. This sequence joins TRBV5-1 and TRBJ2-1; the match to TRBD2 covers 9 bases. CDR3 region: CASIPGGLGSGSREQFF. As DNA, the CDR3 is TGCGCCAGCATCCCCGGAGGTCTCGGTAGCGGGAGTCGGGAGCAGTTCTTC.